Below, 13 T cell receptor beta chains from the same sample are listed, as sequenced in a study of blood T cell repertoires in COVID-19. Profiling relied on immunoSEQ multiplex PCR, and the TCRdb table lists in-frame clones only, not all of them. Of 160,000 or so clones in the sample, approximately 87% are singletons; the top ten hold 3% to 4%. The sample was peripheral blood. The receptors come from a woman between 70 and 85 years old with acute or convalescent COVID-19.

V and J are TRBV7-2 and TRBJ1-1; TRBD1 is a possible D gene (6 bases). The V gene lost 1 base and the J gene lost 1 base, with 13 bases spanning the gap. Germline values: CDR1 SGHTA, CDR2 FQGNSA. The CDR3 is 16 residues long. Written as DNA, the CDR3 is TGTGCCAGCAGCTTAGTTGGGGCAGGGGCGAACACTGAAGCTTTCTTT. Translating gives CASSLVGAGANTEAFF.

This clone was seen a single time. The rearrangement links TRBV4-3 to TRBJ1-6; D not certain. The CDR3 spans 15 residues. The germline V and J ends were trimmed by 0 bases and 10 bases, with 13 bases remaining between them. The germline V gene encodes CDR1 LGHNA and CDR2 YSLEER. Here the CDR3 DNA reads TGCGCCAGCAGCCAAGATAGCAGATCTGGGTCACCCCTCCACTTT. This sequence encodes CASSQDSRSGSPLHF.

The chain employs TRBV7-8 and TRBJ2-1; 10 nucleotides line up with TRBD2. With 6 bases clipped from V and 6 bases from J, the junction kept 17 bases outside the gene matches. The CDR3 spans 18 residues. Germline assignment: CDR1 SGHVS and CDR2 FQNEAQ. The DNA for the CDR3 is TGTGCCAGCAGTCTCAACACGTGGACTAGCGGTACCAGCAATGAGCAGTTCTTC. It is translated as CASSLNTWTSGTSNEQFF. Using reference TRBV7-8 and TRBJ2-1 for the parts outside the CDR3, the full variable domain is GAGVSQSPRYKVAKRGQDVALRCDPISGHVSLFWYQQALGQGPEFLTYFQNEAQLDKSGLPSDRFFAERPEGSVSTLKIQRTQQEDSAVYLCASSLNTWTSGTSNEQFFGPGTRLTVL.

This clone came up once. The J gene is TRBJ1-1, the V gene TRBV19; 8 positions agree with TRBD1. This CDR3 spans 15 amino acids. Germline CDR1 and CDR2: LNHDA and SQIVND (reference sequence). V lost 4 bases and J lost 7; bases outside the gene matches: 11. CDR3 protein: CASSSLRTGSIEAFF. The DNA for the CDR3 is TGTGCCAGTAGTAGTTTGAGGACAGGGTCGATTGAAGCTTTCTTT.

The V call is TRBV5-1, the J call TRBJ2-7, with TRBD1 as a possible D gene (6 bases). The germline CDR1 and CDR2 sequences are SGHRS and YFSETQ. This CDR3 is built from 14 residues. Trimming left V 0 bases short and J 7 bases short, with 14 bases between. This CDR3 is CASSLDRVVGEQYF. The DNA for the CDR3 is TGCGCCAGCAGCTTGGACAGGGTGGTTGGAGAGCAGTACTTC.

The chain recombines TRBV6-2 or TRBV6-3 with TRBJ1-1; D unresolved. V was pared by 5 bases and J by 7 bases, with 8 bases between. This CDR3 has 11 amino acids. In germline, CDR1 is MNHEY, CDR2 SVGEGT. The CDR3 DNA follows: TGTGCCAGCAGTCCGAGACTTGAAGCTTTCTTT. Translating gives CASSPRLEAFF.

This clone has just a few counts. The J gene is TRBJ1-1, the V gene TRBV30; D gene unclear. The CDR3 spans 12 residues. CDR1 GTSNPN and CDR2 SVGIG come from the germline V gene (reference sequence). The V and J ends lost 8 bases and 4 bases respectively, with 14 bases between them. CDR3 region: CAHEPWSTEAFF. CDR3 coding DNA: TGTGCCCATGAGCCCTGGAGCACTGAAGCTTTCTTT.

This clone was counted between two and nine times. The chain has TRBV19 and TRBJ1-5, with 7 bases matching TRBD1. Per germline, CDR1 LNHDA and CDR2 SQIVND (reference sequence). The CDR3 totals 14 residues. Trimming cost V 8 bases and J 4 bases; bases outside gene matches: 8. The CDR3 DNA sequence: TGTGCCAGTGCACAGGGGAGCTCGAATCAGCCCCAGCATTTT. The encoded protein is CASAQGSSNQPQHF.

The rearrangement joins TRBV18 to TRBJ1-5; the match to TRBD1 covers 10 bases. This CDR3 comprises 14 residues. Germline V gene data show CDR1 as KGHSH and CDR2 as LQKENI. Trimming cost V 4 bases and J 4 bases; bases outside gene matches: 1. The CDR3 region is CASSLGQGNQPQHF. CDR3 coding DNA: TGTGCCAGCTCACTGGGACAGGGGAATCAGCCCCAGCATTTT.

Here the CDR3 DNA reads TGTGCCAGCAGCTTGGGCGGGACTGGGAGCTCCTACGAGCAGTACTTC. It is translated as CASSLGGTGSSYEQYF. The V gene is TRBV5-8, the J gene TRBJ2-7; weak D call: TRBD2 (6 bases). The CDR3 is 16 amino acids. The germline CDR1 and CDR2 sequences are SGHTS and YDEGEE. The V gene lost 0 bases and the J gene lost 0 bases, with 13 bases spanning the gap.

This chain uses TRBV7-9 with TRBJ2-1, with 11 nucleotides matching TRBD2. J was trimmed by 7 bases and V by 6 bases; bases with no gene match: 11. Germline loops: CDR1 SEHNR, CDR2 FQNEAQ (reference sequence). This CDR3 is 16 amino acids long. CDR3 nucleotide sequence: TGTGCCAGCAGTATTAGCGGGAGGGGCGAGGGGAATGAGCAGTTCTTC. Encoded protein: CASSISGRGEGNEQFF.

This clone has a handful of counts. This chain joins TRBV2 and TRBJ2-7, with D possibly TRBD2 on 6 matching bases. V lost 3 bases, J lost 0 bases, and 9 bases lay in between. The V gene's germline CDR1 is SNHLY and CDR2 FYNNEI. This CDR3 region has 14 residues. The CDR3: CASSDAGSSYEQYF. The CDR3 DNA reads TGTGCCAGCAGTGACGCCGGGAGCTCCTACGAGCAGTACTTC.

The chain combines TRBV11-2 with TRBJ1-6; 7 positions agree with TRBD1. The ends lost 3 bases at V and 5 bases at J; junction bases unmatched: 4. The CDR3 is 15 amino acids. CDR1 is SGHAT, CDR2 FQNNGV, per germline. The CDR3 loop is CASSFMGQNNSPLHF. In DNA, the CDR3 is TGTGCCAGCAGCTTTATGGGACAGAATAATTCACCCCTCCACTTT.